This is a list of T cell receptor beta chains from one sample in a study of Ad26.COV2.S vaccination and SARS-CoV-2 variants. Sequenced by immunoSEQ multiplex PCR; TCRdb stores in-frame clones only, minus some. Of fewer than 300,000 clones listed, around 87% were seen once; the top ten hold around 3%. The input for sequencing was peripheral blood, taken in a trial of Ad26.COV2.S vaccine versus placebo. Receptor source: a person aged 18-65 years who received the Ad26.COV2.S COVID-19 vaccine or a placebo. CDR3s include the opening cysteine and the closing phenylalanine or tryptophan. D genes are given only for firm matches. The size of a clone is reported for some rows only, either as once, few or many, or as a class for expanded clones.

d_call	clone_size	v_call	j_call	cdr3_aa	cdr3_nt
TRBD1	NA	TRBV15	TRBJ2-3	CATSGRDRSTDTQYF	TGTGCCACCAGCGGTCGGGACAGGTCCACAGATACGCAGTATTTT
TRBD1	NA	TRBV5-1	TRBJ2-7	CASSLMGQGPYEQYF	TGCGCCAGCAGCTTGATGGGACAGGGACCCTACGAGCAGTACTTC
TRBD2	NA	TRBV5-1	TRBJ2-1	CASSPPASGLHNEQFF	TGCGCCAGCAGCCCCCCAGCTAGCGGGCTCCACAATGAGCAGTTCTTC
NA	NA	TRBV28	TRBJ1-5	CASSPQGYSNQPQHF	TGTGCCAGCAGCCCTCAGGGATATAGCAATCAGCCCCAGCATTTT
TRBD1	NA	TRBV30	TRBJ1-4	CAWSARQGSGEKLFF	TGTGCCTGGAGCGCTAGACAGGGGAGTGGTGAAAAACTGTTTTTT
TRBD1	NA	TRBV5-1	TRBJ1-2	CASSLEWTGLQPTF	TGCGCCAGCAGCTTGGAGTGGACAGGTCTCCAGCCCACCTTC
NA	few	TRBV29-1	TRBJ1-1	CSVERWPRKEAFF	TGCAGCGTTGAAAGGTGGCCGCGTAAGGAAGCTTTCTTT
NA	NA	TRBV19	TRBJ1-2	CASSIEQDYGYTF	TGTGCCAGTAGTATCGAGCAGGACTATGGCTACACCTTC
TRBD1	once	TRBV5-4	TRBJ2-2	CASRLRTGGDIGELFF	TGTGCCAGCAGATTACGGACAGGGGGCGATATCGGGGAGCTGTTTTTT
TRBD1	NA	TRBV2	TRBJ2-4	CASSVTGSKNIQYF	TGTGCCAGCAGTGTGACAGGGTCCAAAAACATTCAGTACTTC
NA	NA	TRBV4-1	TRBJ1-3	CASSPWGSSGNTIYF	TGCGCCAGCAGCCCCTGGGGGAGCTCTGGAAACACCATATATTTT
TRBD1	NA	TRBV3-1/TRBV3-2	TRBJ1-3	CASSLGTGGLRDTIYF	TGTGCCAGCAGCCTAGGGACAGGGGGCTTAAGAGACACCATATATTTT
NA	NA	TRBV27	TRBJ2-7	CASSLGSGAYEQYF	TGTGCCAGCAGTTTAGGATCAGGGGCCTACGAGCAGTACTTC
TRBD1	NA	TRBV7-3	TRBJ2-5	CASSLRDSQETQYF	TGTGCCAGCAGCTTAAGGGACAGCCAAGAGACCCAGTACTTC
NA	NA	TRBV5-1	TRBJ2-1	CASTLRVADNEQFF	TGCGCCAGCACCCTCAGAGTAGCGGACAATGAGCAGTTCTTC
TRBD2	NA	TRBV30	TRBJ2-1	CAWSEAGLAGVEQFF	TGTGCCTGGAGTGAGGCGGGACTAGCGGGAGTCGAGCAGTTCTTC
TRBD2	NA	TRBV9	TRBJ2-3	CASSVDSGSTDTQYF	TGTGCCAGCAGCGTAGATAGCGGGAGCACAGATACGCAGTATTTT
NA	NA	TRBV5-1	TRBJ2-7	CASSLNGYEQYF	TGCGCCAGCAGCTTGAATGGCTACGAGCAGTACTTC
NA	NA	TRBV6-5	TRBJ2-1	CASSYLASYNEQFF	TGTGCCAGCAGTTACTTAGCTAGCTACAATGAGCAGTTCTTC
NA	NA	TRBV6-2/TRBV6-3	TRBJ2-3	CASSYSQENTDTQYF	TGTGCCAGCAGTTACTCACAGGAGAACACAGATACGCAGTATTTT
NA	once	TRBV4-1	TRBJ1-1	CASSQEAKGRNTEAFF	TGCGCCAGCAGCCAAGAAGCCAAAGGGAGGAACACTGAAGCTTTCTTT
NA	NA	TRBV7-9	TRBJ2-3	CASSPSGGRGDTQYF	TGTGCCAGCAGCCCCTCAGGCGGGCGAGGAGATACGCAGTATTTT
NA	NA	TRBV14	TRBJ1-3	CASSQYEGWNTIYF	TGTGCCAGCAGCCAATACGAGGGGTGGAACACCATATATTTT
NA	NA	TRBV2	TRBJ2-7	CASSEISGDNEQYF	TGTGCCAGCAGTGAAATATCGGGGGACAACGAGCAGTACTTC
NA	NA	TRBV7-6	TRBJ2-1	CASSPPGGKNEQFF	TGTGCCAGCAGCCCGCCGGGGGGCAAGAATGAGCAGTTCTTC
NA	NA	TRBV21-1	TRBJ1-6	CASSCRGGSYNSPLHF	TGTGCCAGCAGCTGTCGGGGTGGCTCCTATAATTCACCCCTCCACTTT
NA	NA	TRBV21-1	TRBJ1-1	CASSPKRGGMNTEAFF	TGTGCCAGCAGCCCGAAGAGGGGGGGCATGAACACTGAAGCTTTCTTT
NA	NA	TRBV12-3/TRBV12-4	TRBJ2-5	CASSSRVETQYF	TGTGCCAGCAGTTCCAGGGTAGAGACCCAGTACTTC
NA	NA	TRBV12-3/TRBV12-4	TRBJ1-1	CASSPGTAEAFF	TGTGCCAGCTCGCCTGGGACGGCTGAAGCTTTCTTT
TRBD2	NA	TRBV6-5	TRBJ2-5	CASKVAGFQETQYF	TGTGCCAGCAAGGTAGCGGGATTCCAAGAGACCCAGTACTTC
TRBD2	NA	TRBV9	TRBJ2-5	CASSVAFETSGYQETQYF	TGTGCCAGCAGCGTAGCATTCGAGACTAGCGGATACCAAGAGACCCAGTACTTC
NA	NA	TRBV18	TRBJ1-4	CASSPLGVSGEKLFF	TGTGCCAGCTCACCTCTTGGAGTCAGCGGTGAAAAACTGTTTTTT
NA	NA	TRBV24-1	TRBJ2-2	CATSEGTGELFF	TGTGCCACCAGTGAGGGAACCGGGGAGCTGTTTTTT
TRBD1	NA	TRBV19	TRBJ1-1	CASRKPGGEAFF	TGTGCCAGTAGGAAACCAGGGGGTGAAGCTTTCTTT
NA	NA	TRBV30	TRBJ2-5	CAWSGLTRDIKTQYF	TGTGCCTGGAGTGGCTTAACCCGGGACATAAAGACCCAGTACTTC
NA	NA	TRBV7-9	TRBJ1-5	CASSFSNQPQHF	TGTGCCAGCAGCTTTTCGAATCAGCCCCAGCATTTT
TRBD1	NA	TRBV2	TRBJ1-4	CASSLVQGGRKLFF	TGTGCCAGCAGTTTGGTCCAGGGGGGGCGAAAACTGTTTTTT
NA	once	TRBV6-5	TRBJ2-1	CASSSPGKQFF	TGTGCCAGCAGTTCTCCGGGAAAGCAGTTCTTC
NA	once	TRBV5-6	TRBJ2-3	CASSFGFPVITQYF	TGTGCCAGCAGCTTTGGCTTCCCCGTCATTACGCAGTATTTT
NA	NA	TRBV4-1	TRBJ1-2	CASSQVGVRYGYTF	TGCGCCAGCAGCCAAGTCGGGGTTCGCTATGGCTACACCTTC
NA	NA	TRBV27	TRBJ2-7	CASSSHLYEQYF	TGTGCCAGCAGTTCCCACCTCTACGAGCAGTACTTC
NA	NA	TRBV19	TRBJ1-5	CASSIVSGYNQPQHF	TGTGCCAGTAGTATAGTTTCGGGCTACAATCAGCCCCAGCATTTT
NA	NA	TRBV24-1	TRBJ1-1	CATSDGWEAFF	TGTGCCACCAGTGACGGGTGGGAAGCTTTCTTT
TRBD2	NA	TRBV2	TRBJ2-5	CASSFGLAGQETQYF	TGTGCCAGCAGTTTTGGACTAGCGGGACAAGAGACCCAGTACTTC